This entry describes one T cell receptor (beta chain). Its antigen remains unidentified. The data belong to a study of T cell responses to AZD1222 COVID-19 vaccine. Study conclusions and caveats: At baseline, seropositivity was found in only 5 to 7 AZD1222 recipients. Spike-specific TCR breadth and depth grew following two AZD1222 doses. Donors were mostly white British, more females; clonal diversity possibly underestimated.

Here immunoSEQ multiplex PCR was the method, and the copy in TCRdb shows in-frame clones only, minus some. The sample shows some 180,000 clones, approximately 92% of them seen only once. The source was peripheral blood, collected 28 days after the second dose of the MenACWY control vaccine. This TCR was sampled from an adult who received the MenACWY meningococcal vaccine as a control.

DNA for the CDR3: TGTGCCAGTAACCCGGGACTAGCGGCCGGGGAGCTGTTTTTT. Translating gives CASNPGLAAGELFF. This chain links TRBV19 with TRBJ2-2; 11 nucleotides line up with TRBD2. CDR3 length: 14 amino acids. Per germline, CDR1 LNHDA and CDR2 SQIVND (reference sequence). V was clipped by 7 bases and J by 6 bases; unmatched bases: 4.